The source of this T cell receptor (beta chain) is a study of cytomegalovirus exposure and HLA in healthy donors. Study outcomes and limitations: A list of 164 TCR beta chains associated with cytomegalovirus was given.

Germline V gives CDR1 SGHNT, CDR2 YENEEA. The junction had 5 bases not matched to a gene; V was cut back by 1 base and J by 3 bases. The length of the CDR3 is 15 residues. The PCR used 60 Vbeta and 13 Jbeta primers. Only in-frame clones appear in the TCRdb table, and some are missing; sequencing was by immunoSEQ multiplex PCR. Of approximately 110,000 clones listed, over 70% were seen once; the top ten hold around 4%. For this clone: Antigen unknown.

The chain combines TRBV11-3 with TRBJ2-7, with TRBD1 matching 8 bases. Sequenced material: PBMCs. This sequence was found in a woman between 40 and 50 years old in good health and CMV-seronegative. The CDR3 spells CASSLGGTGGYEQYF. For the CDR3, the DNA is TGTGCCAGCAGCTTAGGGGGCACAGGGGGCTACGAGCAGTACTTC.